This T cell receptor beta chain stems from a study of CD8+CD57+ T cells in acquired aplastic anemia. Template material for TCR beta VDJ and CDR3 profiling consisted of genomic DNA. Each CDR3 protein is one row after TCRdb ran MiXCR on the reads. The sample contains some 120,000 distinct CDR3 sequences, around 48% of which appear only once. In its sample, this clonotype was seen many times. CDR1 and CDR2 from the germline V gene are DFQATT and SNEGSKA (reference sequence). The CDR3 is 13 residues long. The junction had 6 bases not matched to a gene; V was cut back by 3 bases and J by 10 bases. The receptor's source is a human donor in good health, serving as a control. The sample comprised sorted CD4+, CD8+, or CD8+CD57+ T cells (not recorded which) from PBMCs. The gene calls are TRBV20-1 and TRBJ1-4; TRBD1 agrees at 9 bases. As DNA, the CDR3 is TGCAGTGCTAGGAGAACAGGGGGCCCAAAACTGTTTTTT. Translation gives CSARRTGGPKLFF.